This T cell receptor beta chain comes out of a study of CD8 T cells in Susac syndrome. The V gene end was trimmed by 3 bases and the J gene end by 6 bases; junction bases not matched to a gene: 9. CDR3 length: 16 amino acids. CDR1 and CDR2 from the germline V gene are SGHTA and FQGTGA. When the RNA was reverse transcribed, random hexamers were used with an input of 0.5 to 1 ug. The amplification used immunoSEQ multiplex PCR on TCR beta CDR3; it spanned 54 Vbeta and 13 Jbeta. TCRdb used MiXCR to reprocess the immunoSEQ multiplex PCR reads, holding one entry per CDR3 protein. The table includes about 300,000 distinct CDR3 sequences, roughly 94% detected once.

Sequencing used CD4+ T cells from PBMCs. The chain recombines TRBV7-3 with TRBJ2-2, with 8 positions matching TRBD1. This sequence was found in a human donor with multiple sclerosis. DNA for the CDR3: TGTGCCAGCAGCTTCGGTGCAGGGGGCGCGGCCGGGGAGCTGTTTTTT. As protein: CASSFGAGGAAGELFF. The variable domain in full, completed from reference TRBV7-3 and TRBJ2-2, reads GAGVSQTPSNKVTEKGKYVELRCDPISGHTALYWYRQSLGQGPEFLIYFQGTGAADDSGLPNDRFFAVRPEGSVSTLKIQRTERGDSAVYLCASSFGAGGAAGELFFGEGSRLTVL.